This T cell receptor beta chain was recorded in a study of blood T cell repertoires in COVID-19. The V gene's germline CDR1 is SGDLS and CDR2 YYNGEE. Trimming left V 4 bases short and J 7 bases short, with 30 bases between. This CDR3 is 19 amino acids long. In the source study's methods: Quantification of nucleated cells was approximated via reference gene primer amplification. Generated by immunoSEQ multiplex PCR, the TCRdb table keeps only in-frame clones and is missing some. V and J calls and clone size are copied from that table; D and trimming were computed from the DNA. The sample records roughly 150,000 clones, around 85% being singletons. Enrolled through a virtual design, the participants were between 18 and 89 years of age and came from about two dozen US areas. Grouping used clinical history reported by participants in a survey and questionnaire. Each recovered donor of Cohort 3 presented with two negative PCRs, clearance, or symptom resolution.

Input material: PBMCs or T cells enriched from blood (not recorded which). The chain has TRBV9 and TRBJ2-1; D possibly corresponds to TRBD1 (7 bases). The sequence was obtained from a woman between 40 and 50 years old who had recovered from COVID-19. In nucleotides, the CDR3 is TGTGCCAGCAGCCCAAAGGGGGCTAGCGACTCTCAAGGGGGGAATGAGCAGTTCTTC. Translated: CASSPKGASDSQGGNEQFF.